This T cell receptor (beta chain) emerged from a study of cytomegalovirus exposure and HLA in healthy donors. The overall study: Just over 80% of roughly 430 genotyped donors fell in the Caucasian-associated ancestry cluster. Points from the study as a whole: Within an earlier analysis, most TCR beta V segments proved productive either about 90% or about 30% of the time. The study recorded around 160 TCR beta chains that were cytomegalovirus-associated. Excluded: some indistinguishable V segments such as TRBV6-2 and TRBV6-3.

Researchers ran the PCR with 60 Vbeta and 13 Jbeta primers. Some clones are missing from TCRdb's copy, which holds only in-frame ones; the method was immunoSEQ multiplex PCR. The table has approximately 80,000 clones, just under 80% seen once. Germline V gives CDR1 MNHEY, CDR2 SMNVEV (reference sequence). CDR3 length equals 14 residues. Trimming took off 5 bases at V and 6 bases at J, with 14 bases between the two ends. A remark on this clone: Its antigen is unknown.

The chain links TRBV27 to TRBJ2-1, with unresolved D. This receptor was obtained from a male donor in good health and CMV-seropositive. Sequences were obtained from PBMCs. Written as DNA, the CDR3 is TGTGCCAGCAGTATGACATCGTTCCCCAATGAGCAGTTCTTC. It specifies CASSMTSFPNEQFF.